Sequencing of this T cell receptor (beta chain) was carried out in a study of T cells in Graves' hyperthyroidism and ophthalmopathy. Turning to the study itself: Sampling of peripheral blood happened at initial diagnosis, prior to any treatment.

With respect to this clonotype: The antigen is not known.

The CDR3 length is 14 residues. J lost 7 bases, V lost 6 bases, and 7 bases had no gene match. Broader study findings: With a median lead of 6.5 months before onset, the model predicted ophthalmopathy. Most clonotypes expanded in thyroid above 0.001 were likewise present in blood.

The PBMCs studied were ones that came from 10 ml fresh peripheral blood. RNA transcripts gave rise to amplified TCR beta CDR3 regions. HTBI primers drove first-round RT-PCR of the TCR CDR3. TCRdb reanalysed the multiplex PCR reads using MiXCR and keeps one entry per CDR3 protein. The table has hundreds of thousands of distinct CDR3 sequences, over 12% seen once. Sequencing used blood. The chain links TRBV12-3 or TRBV12-4 to TRBJ2-1, with 9 bases that match TRBD2. This receptor was obtained from a man aged 18 to 30 with Graves' ophthalmopathy. The CDR3 spells CASSPLAGPNEQFF. The CDR3 bases are TGTGCCAGCAGCCCGCTAGCGGGGCCTAATGAGCAGTTCTTC.